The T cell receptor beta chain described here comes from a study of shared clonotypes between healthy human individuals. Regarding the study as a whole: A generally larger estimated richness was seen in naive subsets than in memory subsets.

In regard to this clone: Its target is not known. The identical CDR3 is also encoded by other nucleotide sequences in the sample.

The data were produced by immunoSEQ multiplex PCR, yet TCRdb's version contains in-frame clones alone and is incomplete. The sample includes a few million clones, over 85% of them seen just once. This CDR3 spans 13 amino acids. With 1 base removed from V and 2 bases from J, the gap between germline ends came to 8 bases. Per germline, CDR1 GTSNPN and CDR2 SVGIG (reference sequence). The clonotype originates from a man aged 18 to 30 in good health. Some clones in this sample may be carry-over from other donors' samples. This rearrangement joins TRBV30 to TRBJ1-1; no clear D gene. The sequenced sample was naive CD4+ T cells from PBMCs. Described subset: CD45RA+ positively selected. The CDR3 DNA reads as TGTGCCTGGAGTGCGCGGGGTAACACTGAAGCTTTCTTT. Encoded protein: CAWSARGNTEAFF.